The 2 T cell receptor beta chains in this list originate from one sample, sequenced in a study of T cell responses to AZD1222 COVID-19 vaccine (dated by TCRdb to the early 2020s). Receptor amplification or capture employed the immunoSEQ multiplex PCR assay. The table was pulled from immuneACCESS by TCRdb, which kept in-frame rearrangements only. Such tables lose some clones; where checked, under half of the loss comes from unresolved V genes, and the rest has no known cause. Recorded for this sample are over 120,000 clones; roughly 92% of them occurred a single time. Together, the top ten hold approximately 5.4% of the sample. This sample's time point label indicates: baseline before first vaccination. Sequencing was performed on peripheral blood, taken on day 0 of AZD1222 vaccination. The receptors derive from an adult in good health.

This sequence joins TRBV11-1 and TRBJ2-3; weak D call: TRBD1 (6 bases). Trimming pared 3 bases from V and 3 bases from J, leaving 10 bases between. CDR1 and CDR2 (germline): SGHAT, FQDESV (reference sequence). CDR3 size: 14 residues. The DNA of the CDR3 is TGTGCCAGCAGCTTGGCCGGGACAACAGATACGCAGTATTTT. It translates to CASSLAGTTDTQYF. Full variable domain (remainder filled in from reference TRBV11-1 and TRBJ2-3): EAEVAQSPRYKITEKSQAVAFWCDPISGHATLYWYRQILGQGPELLVQFQDESVVDDSQLPKDRFSAERLKGVDSTLKIQPAELGDSAMYLCASSLAGTTDTQYFGPGTRLTVL.

The chain couples TRBV15 to TRBJ1-4; 9 bases agree with TRBD1. CDR1 and CDR2 from the germline V gene are LNHNV and YYDKDF (reference sequence). This CDR3 is 15 amino acids long. J lost 7 bases, V lost 1 base, and 4 bases had no gene match. The CDR3 DNA follows: TGTGCCACCAGCAGAGTCAGGACAGGGGCTGAAAAACTGTTTTTT. It is translated as CATSRVRTGAEKLFF.